The clone carrying this T cell receptor (beta chain) was detected ten times or more. TCRdb processed the 5' RACE reads anew with MiXCR; each CDR3 protein has one entry. The data hold about 220,000 distinct CDR3 sequences, with 6.5% to 7.5% observed a single time. This sample is drawn from a study of T cells after yellow fever vaccination. Looked up from germline, CDR1 is SNHLY and CDR2 is FYNNEI. The CDR3 runs 15 residues. V was clipped by 6 bases and J by 4 bases; unmatched bases: 4. The source is a man younger than 40 who received the YFV17D yellow fever vaccine. The chain employs TRBV2 and TRBJ2-1, with 12 nucleotides matching TRBD2. The starting material was CD4+ T cells sorted from PBMCs, obtained on the day of the yellow fever booster vaccination. The CDR3 reads CASSEGLAGYNEQFF. The CDR3 DNA is TGTGCCAGCAGCGAGGGACTAGCGGGTTACAATGAGCAGTTCTTC.